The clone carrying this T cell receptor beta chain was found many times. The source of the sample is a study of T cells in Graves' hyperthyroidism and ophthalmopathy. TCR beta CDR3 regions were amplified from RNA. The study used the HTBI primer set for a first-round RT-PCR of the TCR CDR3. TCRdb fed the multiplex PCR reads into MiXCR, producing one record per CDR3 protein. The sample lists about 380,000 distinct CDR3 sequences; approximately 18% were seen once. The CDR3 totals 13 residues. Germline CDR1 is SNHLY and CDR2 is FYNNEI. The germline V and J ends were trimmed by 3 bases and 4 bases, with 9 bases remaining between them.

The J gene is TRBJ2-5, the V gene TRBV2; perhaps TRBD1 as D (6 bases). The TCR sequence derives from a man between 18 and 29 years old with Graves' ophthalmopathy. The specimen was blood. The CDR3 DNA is TGTGCCAGCAGTGAGGGGGCAGTAGAGACCCAGTACTTC. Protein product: CASSEGAVETQYF.